The TCR beta chain under discussion was sequenced for a study of blood T cells in healthy people across ages (dated by TCRdb to between 2015 and 2016). Notes on the research overall: In model experiments, roughly one uniquely barcoded TCR beta cDNA molecule per two T cells was captured by template switching. To avoid experimental bias, donors of different ages were randomly spread across the sequencing lanes. Age-related changes in TCR beta repertoire diversity were measured in the study by deep sequencing normalized with unique cDNA molecular identifiers. Four age groups were formed from the donors: young (average 16 years), middle-aged (less than 40), aged (about 62) and long-lived (less than 85). Using the same blood draw, the study looked at two additional independent replicas of 1 million unique cDNA reads for two donors, one aged 18 to 30 and the other aged 80 or older. The study at large found these results: There was a strong correlation between observed TCR beta diversity and the percentage of naive T cells measured by flow cytometry. Because the CMV infection status of the donors was unknown, age-related changes in expanded clonotypes may potentially have been confounded. Bulk unsorted PBMC profiling prevented conclusive comparison of naive and antigen-experienced compartments. The long-lived group showed more naive CD4+ T cells, fewer expanded clones and increased TCR diversity than the aged group, suggesting age selection. Estimates of total diversity based on one million sequenced T cells were regarded as lower bounds and as underestimates. As age increased, observed TCR beta diversity per million T cells dropped in a roughly linear way, and a significant reduction was already evident by age about 40.

This clonotype has more than one count but fewer than ten. The target of this receptor is not known. No much larger clonotype is one base removed from it; base qualities were not supplied. The donors were roughly 39 Caucasian individuals from Russia, aged roughly 6 to 100 years, who were systemically healthy. About 9.6 milliliters of peripheral blood were collected from each donor into EDTA-treated Vacutainer tubes. Ficoll-Paque density-gradient centrifugation was used to isolate PBMCs, with at least 6 million per sample. Trizol reagent was used to extract total RNA from PBMCs, with at least 6 micrograms per sample. Naive CD45RAhigh/CD27high T cell percentages were measured by flow cytometry on a PBMC aliquot from every donor. V was cut back by 6 bases and J by 0 bases, leaving a gap of 12 bases between them. The CDR3 sequence holds 15 residues, the cysteine and phenylalanine included. This entry keeps only the CDR3 DNA: 45 bases, framed from base 1.

Receptor libraries were prepared by 5' RACE. The run used an Illumina HiSeq 2500. A second about 7 to 12 cycle PCR used a sample-barcoded 5' primer and a J-beta primer mix. A template-switch 5' adaptor carrying 12 random nucleotides introduced a unique molecular identifier onto each TCR beta cDNA molecule. Each sample yielded at least 2.5 million CDR3-containing paired-end reads. All of the RNA was converted into first-strand cDNA using the Mint cDNA synthesis kit, with a TRBC-specific oligonucleotide serving as the primer. Following uracil-DNA glycosylase treatment, all cDNA underwent a first 18-cycle PCR with the universal primers M1SS and BC2_uni_R. Under the source paper's analysis protocol: For normalization, 1 million high-quality reads were randomly selected from each sample, with every read carrying a distinct molecular identifier. Instead of being binned into consensus sequences, reads that shared molecular identifiers were thrown out. MiTCR, with a Q25 quality threshold and the strictest error-elimination algorithm, was used for CDR3 identification, clonotype clustering and error correction. Lower-bound total TCR beta diversity was estimated with a nonparametric unseen species model using Euler transformation. TCRdb cleaned the public reads at Q25 with fastp, built clones with MiXCR and kept in-frame beta chains. Rows are unified per CDR3 protein, each entry keeping the most common DNA and genes. These V and J calls rely on TCRdb rather than the paper's analysis. Across this sample there are 1.5 million to 2 million distinct CDR3 sequences, with about 28% seen only once. The ten biggest clones cover 7% to 9% of the sample.

This TCR derives from a woman aged 25-40 years in good health. The chain was built from TRBV12-3 or TRBV12-4 and TRBJ2-4, with no D gene named confidently. Sequencing input: blood. The encoded CDR3 is CASSYRTVAKNIQYF. The DNA sequence is as follows: TGTGCCAGCAGCTATCGCACAGTAGCCAAAAACATTCAGTACTTC.